The following is a T cell receptor (beta chain) sequence with its context. The antigen is not known. One base away lies a much larger clone, so this may be a sequencing read error. The authors enrolled newly diagnosed hyperthyroidism patients aged 18 to 65 with under 2 months' duration. This record belongs to a study of Graves' ophthalmopathy and Graves' hyperthyroidism. Across the whole study: In this cohort's terms, stable hyperthyroidism meant no ophthalmopathy by 18 months of follow-up.

Amplification of TCR beta CDR3 regions used RNA transcripts. After a first-round RT-PCR with HTBI primers, a second-round multiplex PCR was run. TCRdb reprocessed the multiplex PCR reads via MiXCR and lists one record per CDR3 protein. The table records 560,000 or so distinct CDR3 sequences, about 40% of them present only once. This CDR3 comprises 16 residues. CDR1 is MNHEY, CDR2 SVGAGI, per germline. Study-wide results and caveats: Clonotypes were expanded in thyroid at above 0.001 frequency, and most also appeared in blood.

The sequenced material came from peripheral blood or thyroid tissue (not recorded which). This TCR was sampled from an adult man with Graves' hyperthyroidism. The chain is built from TRBV6-5 and TRBJ1-2; tentatively, D is TRBD1 (5 bases). As DNA, the CDR3 is TGTGCCAGCAGTCTTAAGGGGCCCCACATTAACTATGGCTACATCTTC. It yields the protein CASSLKGPHINYGYIF.